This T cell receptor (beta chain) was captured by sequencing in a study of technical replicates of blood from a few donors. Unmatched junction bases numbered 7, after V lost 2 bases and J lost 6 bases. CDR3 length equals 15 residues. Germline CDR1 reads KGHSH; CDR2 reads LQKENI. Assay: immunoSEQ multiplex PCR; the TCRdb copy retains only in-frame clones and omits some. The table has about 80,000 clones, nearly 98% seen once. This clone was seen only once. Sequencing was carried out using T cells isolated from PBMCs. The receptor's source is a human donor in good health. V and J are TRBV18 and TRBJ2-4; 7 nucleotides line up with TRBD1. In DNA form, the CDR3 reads TGTGCCAGCTCACCATCTTCGACAGGGCCAAACATTCAGTACTTC. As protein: CASSPSSTGPNIQYF. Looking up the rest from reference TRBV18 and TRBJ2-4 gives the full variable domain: NAGVMQNPRHLVRRRGQEARLRCSPMKGHSHVYWYRQLPEEGLKFMVYLQKENIIDESGMPKERFSAEFPKEGPSILRIQQVVRGDSAAYFCASSPSSTGPNIQYFGAGTRLSVL.